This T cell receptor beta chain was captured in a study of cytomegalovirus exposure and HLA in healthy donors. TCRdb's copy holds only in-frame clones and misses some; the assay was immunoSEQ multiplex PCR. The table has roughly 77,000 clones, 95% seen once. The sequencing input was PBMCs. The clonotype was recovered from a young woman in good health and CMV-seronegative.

The CDR3 coding sequence is TGTGCCAGCTCACCAGCCATGGAGCAGCCCCAGCATTTT. Translation: CASSPAMEQPQHF. The V call is TRBV18, the J call TRBJ1-5, with D hard to call. The CDR3 consists of 13 residues. Germline V gives CDR1 KGHSH, CDR2 LQKENI. V lost 2 bases and J lost 7, with 9 bases in between.